The rows below give T cell receptor beta chains drawn from one sample of a study of T-cell reconstitution after alpha-beta-depleted transplantation in children. MiXCR was run by TCRdb on the PCR reads, yielding one entry per CDR3 protein. The table includes 30,000 to 40,000 distinct CDR3 sequences, about 7% detected once. Sequenced here: peripheral blood, sampled 60 days after TCRalphabeta/CD19-depleted stem cell transplant. These receptors came from a child in the first two years of life who had a stem cell transplant for acute myeloid leukemia, so the T cells may come from the graft donor. CDR3s include the opening cysteine and the closing phenylalanine or tryptophan. The D gene is left open where the match is weak. Size is stated for part of the rows, as once, few or many counts, or as a class when the clone is expanded.

clone size: few; J gene: TRBJ2-1; V gene: TRBV4-3; D gene: .; CDR3 DNA: TGCGCCAGCAGCCACATCCCGGGCCCAGGTTGGCTACAGTTCTTC; CDR3 protein: CASSHIPGPGWLQFF
clone size: many; J gene: TRBJ1-2; V gene: TRBV7-9; D gene: .; CDR3 DNA: TGTGCCAGCAGCTTAGATGGTGTCCTTGCTAACTATGGCTACACCTTC; CDR3 protein: CASSLDGVLANYGYTF
clone size: many; J gene: TRBJ2-1; V gene: TRBV30; D gene: .; CDR3 DNA: TGTGCCTGGAATCAGGGGAATGAGCAGTTCTTC; CDR3 protein: CAWNQGNEQFF
clone size: many; J gene: TRBJ2-5; V gene: TRBV29-1; D gene: .; CDR3 DNA: TGCAGCGTTGAGCCCGACTCCGAAGAGACCCAGTACTTC; CDR3 protein: CSVEPDSEETQYF
clone size: many; J gene: TRBJ2-7; V gene: TRBV4-3; D gene: TRBD2; CDR3 DNA: TGCGCCAGCAGCCAAGAGGGACTAGATGACTACGAGCAGTACTTC; CDR3 protein: CASSQEGLDDYEQYF
clone size: many; J gene: TRBJ2-7; V gene: TRBV5-5; D gene: .; CDR3 DNA: TGTGCCAGCAGCGGGTGGACAGCCTCCTACGAGCAGTACTTC; CDR3 protein: CASSGWTASYEQYF
clone size: many; J gene: TRBJ2-7; V gene: TRBV9; D gene: .; CDR3 DNA: TGTGCCAGCAGCCCCGGACACCGCTACGAGCAGTACTTC; CDR3 protein: CASSPGHRYEQYF
clone size: many; J gene: TRBJ1-5; V gene: TRBV3-1; D gene: .; CDR3 DNA: TGTGCCAGCAGCCCGACAGGATTGGGGAACCAGCCCCAGCATTTT; CDR3 protein: CASSPTGLGNQPQHF
clone size: many; J gene: TRBJ2-5; V gene: TRBV4-2; D gene: .; CDR3 DNA: TGTGCCAGCAGCCAATATCAGGGGATGGGGCAAGAGACCCAGTACTTC; CDR3 protein: CASSQYQGMGQETQYF
clone size: many; J gene: TRBJ1-2; V gene: TRBV27; D gene: .; CDR3 DNA: TGTGCCAGCAGTTCTTTGGGCAGGGGCGTCCATGGCTACACCTTC; CDR3 protein: CASSSLGRGVHGYTF
clone size: many; J gene: TRBJ2-7; V gene: TRBV12-3/TRBV12-4; D gene: .; CDR3 DNA: TGTGCCAGCAGTTTAGAAGGCCGAGAGCAGTACTTC; CDR3 protein: CASSLEGREQYF
clone size: .; J gene: TRBJ2-5; V gene: TRBV6-2/TRBV6-3; D gene: .; CDR3 DNA: TGTGCCAGCAAGATGGAGGCAGGCGCTTACGAGACCCAGTACTTC; CDR3 protein: CASKMEAGAYETQYF
clone size: many; J gene: TRBJ2-2; V gene: TRBV6-1; D gene: .; CDR3 DNA: TGTGCCAGCTCGAATTCGGGGGCACCCGGGGAGCTGTTTTTT; CDR3 protein: CASSNSGAPGELFF
clone size: many; J gene: TRBJ2-1; V gene: TRBV7-6; D gene: .; CDR3 DNA: TGTGCCAGCAGCTTAGGCGGCGGTTACTACAATGAGCAGTTCTTC; CDR3 protein: CASSLGGGYYNEQFF
clone size: few; J gene: TRBJ2-3; V gene: TRBV30; D gene: .; CDR3 DNA: TGTGCCTGGAGTCCCACAGCCGTCCGAGGAGGAAATACGCAGTATTTT; CDR3 protein: CAWSPTAVRGGNTQYF
clone size: many; J gene: TRBJ2-5; V gene: TRBV9; D gene: TRBD1; CDR3 DNA: TGTGCCAGCAGCGTAGGTTTACAGGGGTTCGAGACCCAGTACTTC; CDR3 protein: CASSVGLQGFETQYF
clone size: many; J gene: TRBJ2-2; V gene: TRBV13; D gene: .; CDR3 DNA: TGTGCCAGCAGCCCTGATCTAGCGACCGGGGAGCTGTTTTTT; CDR3 protein: CASSPDLATGELFF
clone size: many; J gene: TRBJ2-5; V gene: TRBV28; D gene: .; CDR3 DNA: TGTGCCAGCAGTATCGAGGAGACCCAGTACTTC; CDR3 protein: CASSIEETQYF
clone size: many; J gene: TRBJ2-5; V gene: TRBV7-2; D gene: .; CDR3 DNA: TGTGCCAGCAGCTTAGGCTCAGGCGGCTACTTC; CDR3 protein: CASSLGSGGYF
clone size: many; J gene: TRBJ1-5; V gene: TRBV28; D gene: TRBD1; CDR3 DNA: TGTGCCAGTGTCGGGGCCAAACAGGGGTGGATTCAGCCCCAGCATTTT; CDR3 protein: CASVGAKQGWIQPQHF
clone size: many; J gene: TRBJ1-1; V gene: TRBV4-3; D gene: .; CDR3 DNA: TGCGCCAGCAGCCAATGGATGAACACTGAAGCTTTCTTT; CDR3 protein: CASSQWMNTEAFF
clone size: many; J gene: TRBJ2-2; V gene: TRBV10-3; D gene: .; CDR3 DNA: TGTGCCATCAGCGACAGTAGCAGGGAGCTGTTTTTT; CDR3 protein: CAISDSSRELFF
clone size: many; J gene: TRBJ2-4; V gene: TRBV7-9; D gene: .; CDR3 DNA: TGTGCCAGCAGCTCGGGGTCGGGCAAAAACATTCAGTACTTC; CDR3 protein: CASSSGSGKNIQYF
clone size: many; J gene: TRBJ2-3; V gene: TRBV18; D gene: .; CDR3 DNA: TGTGCCAGCTCACTGGGGGGGGCGACCACAGATACGCAGTATTTT; CDR3 protein: CASSLGGATTDTQYF
clone size: .; J gene: TRBJ2-3; V gene: TRBV12-3/TRBV12-4; D gene: TRBD2; CDR3 DNA: TGTGCCAGCAGTTTTACTAGCGGGGGGGGGGATACGCAGTATTTT; CDR3 protein: CASSFTSGGGDTQYF
clone size: many; J gene: TRBJ2-7; V gene: TRBV4-2; D gene: .; CDR3 DNA: TGTGCCAGCAGCCTGTTGGTGGGAGGGGGGTGCGAGCAGTACTTC; CDR3 protein: CASSLLVGGGCEQYF
clone size: many; J gene: TRBJ2-2; V gene: TRBV5-6; D gene: .; CDR3 DNA: TGTGCCAGCAGCTTGGTTCGCACCGGGGAGCTGTTTTTT; CDR3 protein: CASSLVRTGELFF
clone size: many; J gene: TRBJ2-5; V gene: TRBV4-3; D gene: .; CDR3 DNA: TGCGCCAGCAGCCAAAGGGGGGGGAAGACCCAGTACTTC; CDR3 protein: CASSQRGGKTQYF
clone size: many; J gene: TRBJ2-7; V gene: TRBV7-9; D gene: TRBD2; CDR3 DNA: TGTGCCAGCAGCTTAGTTACTAGCGGGAGGGACGAGCAGTACTTC; CDR3 protein: CASSLVTSGRDEQYF
clone size: many; J gene: TRBJ1-5; V gene: TRBV7-2; D gene: .; CDR3 DNA: TGTGCCAGCAGCCTAGAAGGGGGTTATAGCAATCAGCCCCAGCATTTT; CDR3 protein: CASSLEGGYSNQPQHF
clone size: many; J gene: TRBJ2-3; V gene: TRBV10-3; D gene: TRBD2; CDR3 DNA: TGTGCCATCAGTGTATCCAGCGGGGGGACCAGACTCCCCCCAGATACGCAGTATTTT; CDR3 protein: CAISVSSGGTRLPPDTQYF
clone size: many; J gene: TRBJ1-5; V gene: TRBV10-3; D gene: .; CDR3 DNA: TGTGCCATCAGTGGCACCCCAGGGTTTCAGCCCCAGCATTTT; CDR3 protein: CAISGTPGFQPQHF
clone size: many; J gene: TRBJ2-7; V gene: TRBV5-5; D gene: TRBD1; CDR3 DNA: TGTGCCAGCAGCCCCTGGGACAGACTTTTAAACGAGCAGTACTTC; CDR3 protein: CASSPWDRLLNEQYF
clone size: many; J gene: TRBJ2-1; V gene: TRBV12-3/TRBV12-4; D gene: TRBD2; CDR3 DNA: TGTGCCAGCAGGGGACTAGCGGGGTCCACCTACAATGAGCAGTTCTTC; CDR3 protein: CASRGLAGSTYNEQFF
clone size: many; J gene: TRBJ1-4; V gene: TRBV4-3; D gene: .; CDR3 DNA: TGCGCCAGCAGCCAAGATGGGGCAGTCCTAACTAATGAAAAACTGTTTTTT; CDR3 protein: CASSQDGAVLTNEKLFF
clone size: many; J gene: TRBJ1-5; V gene: TRBV28; D gene: .; CDR3 DNA: TGTGCCATCGGGGAAGATTATAGCAATCAGCCCCAGCATTTT; CDR3 protein: CAIGEDYSNQPQHF
clone size: many; J gene: TRBJ2-1; V gene: TRBV4-2; D gene: .; CDR3 DNA: TGTGCCAGCAGCCAGAGGACAGAAGACTACAATGAGCAGTTCTTC; CDR3 protein: CASSQRTEDYNEQFF
clone size: many; J gene: TRBJ1-2; V gene: TRBV29-1; D gene: TRBD1; CDR3 DNA: TGCAGCGTTGAAGATAACGAGACAGGGGTCGCCTTC; CDR3 protein: CSVEDNETGVAF
clone size: many; J gene: TRBJ2-3; V gene: TRBV7-8; D gene: TRBD2; CDR3 DNA: TGTGCCAGCAGCTTAGGACTAGCGGCGAACACAGATACGCAGTATTTT; CDR3 protein: CASSLGLAANTDTQYF
clone size: many; J gene: TRBJ2-3; V gene: TRBV27; D gene: TRBD1; CDR3 DNA: TGTGCCAGCAGTTTAGAAGGGACAGGGGGAGATACGCAGTATTTT; CDR3 protein: CASSLEGTGGDTQYF
clone size: many; J gene: TRBJ2-2; V gene: TRBV6-1; D gene: .; CDR3 DNA: TGTGCCAGCAGTGAACGGGTCAAAGGCACCGGGGAGCTGTTTTTT; CDR3 protein: CASSERVKGTGELFF
clone size: many; J gene: TRBJ2-5; V gene: TRBV20-1; D gene: .; CDR3 DNA: TGCAGTGCTAGAGATCTGGACTTCTCTCAAGAGACCCAGTACTTC; CDR3 protein: CSARDLDFSQETQYF
clone size: many; J gene: TRBJ2-1; V gene: TRBV28; D gene: TRBD1; CDR3 DNA: TGTGCCAGCACTGCCGGGACAGGGATGTTCAATGAGCAGTTCTTC; CDR3 protein: CASTAGTGMFNEQFF
clone size: many; J gene: TRBJ2-7; V gene: TRBV4-1; D gene: .; CDR3 DNA: TGCGCCAGCAGCCAAGGGCTAGCGAAGTCCTACGAGCAGTACTTC; CDR3 protein: CASSQGLAKSYEQYF
clone size: many; J gene: TRBJ2-1; V gene: TRBV5-1; D gene: TRBD2; CDR3 DNA: TGCGCCAGCAGCTTGGGCAGACTAGCGGGGGAGAGGGGTGAGCAGTTCTTC; CDR3 protein: CASSLGRLAGERGEQFF
clone size: many; J gene: TRBJ2-3; V gene: TRBV5-6; D gene: .; CDR3 DNA: TGTGCCAGCAGCTTACAGGGAAGACGGGCACACACAGATACGCAGTATTTT; CDR3 protein: CASSLQGRRAHTDTQYF
clone size: many; J gene: TRBJ2-1; V gene: TRBV20-1; D gene: .; CDR3 DNA: TGCAGTGCTCGCTCCTGGGGTGAGCGGTTCTTC; CDR3 protein: CSARSWGERFF
clone size: many; J gene: TRBJ2-7; V gene: TRBV4-3; D gene: TRBD1; CDR3 DNA: TGCGCCAGCAGCCAATTTGACAGGGCCTCCTACGAGCAGTACTTC; CDR3 protein: CASSQFDRASYEQYF
clone size: many; J gene: TRBJ2-2; V gene: TRBV21-1; D gene: .; CDR3 DNA: TGTGCCAGCAGCTCCCTTCCGGGACAGCCGAACACCGGGGAGCTGTTTTTT; CDR3 protein: CASSSLPGQPNTGELFF
clone size: many; J gene: TRBJ2-7; V gene: TRBV27; D gene: .; CDR3 DNA: TGTGCCAGCAGTTTCAGCGCCGCCTCCTACGAGCAGTACTTC; CDR3 protein: CASSFSAASYEQYF
clone size: many; J gene: TRBJ2-5; V gene: TRBV13; D gene: .; CDR3 DNA: TGTGCCAGCAGCTTAGCCGATGCTCCCCCAGGGGAGACCCAGTACTTC; CDR3 protein: CASSLADAPPGETQYF
clone size: many; J gene: TRBJ1-2; V gene: TRBV28; D gene: TRBD1; CDR3 DNA: TGTGCCAGCAGTCCTCGACAGGGTTCATTCTATGGCTACACCTTC; CDR3 protein: CASSPRQGSFYGYTF